These 32 T cell receptor beta chains came from one sample sequenced in a study of early stage breast cancer tumors. Assay: immunoSEQ multiplex PCR; the TCRdb copy retains only in-frame clones and omits some. This table has 45,000 to 60,000 clones, 90% to 95% appearing once. The source material was blood. These receptors were taken from a person between 65 and 79 years old with breast cancer.

V is TRBV30 and J is TRBJ2-3; the D gene is possibly TRBD1 (5 bases). This CDR3 has 13 residues. The V gene lost 0 bases and the J gene lost 3 bases, with 7 bases spanning the gap. Looked up from germline, CDR1 is GTSNPN and CDR2 is SVGIG (reference sequence). CDR3: CAWSVGVTDTQYF. As DNA, the CDR3 is TGTGCCTGGAGTGTAGGGGTGACAGATACGCAGTATTTT.

The chain links TRBV6-5 to TRBJ2-2, with 8 bases matching TRBD2. CDR1 is MNHEY and CDR2 is SVGAGI in the germline V gene. V trimming: 4 bases; J trimming: 4 bases; junction bases outside the gene matches: 8. The CDR3 runs 16 residues. For the CDR3, the DNA is TGTGCCAGCAGTTGGACGGGAGGGAGGGGCACCGGGGAGCTGTTTTTT. It is translated as CASSWTGGRGTGELFF.

The chain links TRBV30 to TRBJ1-2; 10 bases map to TRBD1. Germline loops: CDR1 GTSNPN, CDR2 SVGIG (reference sequence). The CDR3 has 13 amino acids. J lost 8 bases, V lost 5 bases, and 8 bases had no gene match. The DNA for the CDR3 is TGTGCCTGGCAGACAGGGGGCAAATTGGGCTACACCTTC. It codes for CAWQTGGKLGYTF.

This clone was observed a single time. This rearrangement joins TRBV5-4 to TRBJ2-3; TRBD2 matches 8 bases. V lost 4 bases, J lost 1 base, and 5 bases stayed unmatched. Looked up from germline, CDR1 is SGHNT and CDR2 is YYREEE (reference sequence). The length of the CDR3 is 15 residues. CDR3 residues: CASSTRAGGTDTQYF. CDR3 nucleotides: TGTGCCAGCAGCACGAGAGCGGGGGGCACAGATACGCAGTATTTT.

The rearrangement joins TRBV7-6 to TRBJ2-5; 9 bases line up with TRBD2. The CDR3 is 17 residues long. V dropped 5 bases and J dropped 6; count of bases not matched to a gene: 16. CDR1 is SGHVS, CDR2 FNYEAQ, per germline. CDR3 DNA sequence: TGTGCCAGCAGCGAAGGGGGGGCGGGAGGGCCGCTACAGACCCAGTACTTC. It encodes CASSEGGAGGPLQTQYF.

V gene TRBV30 combines with J gene TRBJ1-5; unclear D gene. With 1 base removed from V and 12 bases from J, the gap between germline ends came to 16 bases. The V gene's germline CDR1 is GTSNPN and CDR2 SVGIG (reference sequence). This CDR3 comprises 13 residues. The CDR3 DNA reads as TGTGCCTGGAGTGCAGCTAGTGGAGGCATCCAGCATTTT. Translating gives CAWSAASGGIQHF.

This clone has just one count. This CDR3 is CASRGQTHTGELFF. DNA for the CDR3: TGTGCCAGCAGAGGACAGACTCACACCGGGGAGCTGTTTTTT. V and J are TRBV2 and TRBJ2-2; D might be TRBD1 (6 bases). The germline V and J ends were trimmed by 6 bases and 3 bases, with 11 bases remaining between them. Per germline, CDR1 SNHLY and CDR2 FYNNEI. The CDR3 has 14 amino acids.

The rearrangement links TRBV27 to TRBJ1-5; possibly TRBD1 for D (6 bases). CDR3 length equals 16 residues. The V end was cut by 6 bases, the J end by 1 base, with 16 bases between. Germline values: CDR1 MNHEY, CDR2 SMNVEV (reference sequence). CDR3 protein: CASSLSGHPSNQPQHF. For the CDR3, the DNA is TGTGCCAGCAGCCTGTCGGGACACCCAAGCAATCAGCCCCAGCATTTT.

This sequence joins TRBV6-1 and TRBJ1-5; 9 nucleotides match TRBD1. This CDR3 contains 15 residues. Germline V CDR1 and CDR2: MNHNS, SASEGT. V was clipped by 8 bases and J by 6 bases; unmatched bases: 11. The CDR3 protein is CASRQGEGVSQPQHF. The CDR3 DNA reads TGTGCCAGCCGACAGGGGGAGGGTGTGAGTCAGCCCCAGCATTTT.

The V gene is TRBV5-1, the J gene TRBJ2-2, with a possible D match to TRBD2 (6 bases). CDR3 length: 16 amino acids. Germline-derived CDR1 and CDR2 are SGHRS and YFSETQ. Trimming pared 1 base from V and 4 bases from J, leaving 14 bases between. The CDR3 here is CASSLTVPAGTGELFF. In DNA, the CDR3 is TGCGCCAGCAGCTTGACGGTCCCAGCGGGCACCGGGGAGCTGTTTTTT.

Written as DNA, the CDR3 is TGTGCCAGCAGTCCCGGGACTAGCGAGACCTACGAGCAGTACTTC. The encoded protein is CASSPGTSETYEQYF. The chain combines TRBV6-1 with TRBJ2-7, with 10 bases identical to TRBD2. Looked up from germline, CDR1 is MNHNS and CDR2 is SASEGT. This CDR3 contains 15 residues. With 5 bases clipped from V and 2 bases from J, the junction kept 6 bases outside the gene matches.

The rearrangement links TRBV2 to TRBJ2-7, with TRBD2 matching over 9 bases. The CDR3 has 18 residues. The germline V gene has CDR1 SNHLY and CDR2 FYNNEI. V shed 7 bases, J shed 3 bases, and the junction held 19 bases outside the gene matches. The CDR3 DNA reads TGTGCCAGCACCAGCGGGGGGCGAGGAGCGGGAGAATACTACGAGCAGTACTTC. This codes for CASTSGGRGAGEYYEQYF.

The rearrangement joins TRBV7-3 to TRBJ1-1; a possible D gene is TRBD1 (5 bases). V shed 2 bases and J shed 10 bases, with 20 bases lying between them. The V gene's germline CDR1 is SGHTA and CDR2 FQGTGA. The CDR3 has 15 residues. Here the CDR3 reads CASSLDRGDLGGAFF. In DNA, the CDR3 is TGTGCCAGCAGCTTAGACCGGGGGGATTTGGGGGGAGCTTTCTTT.

The gene calls are TRBV6-1 and TRBJ1-2, with TRBD1 identical over 8 bases. Per the germline V gene, CDR1 is MNHNS and CDR2 is SASEGT. Losses at the gene ends were 6 bases for V and 2 bases for J; bases not matched to a gene: 5. This CDR3 comprises 14 residues. CDR3 sequence: CASSPRTGNYGYTF. CDR3 in DNA: TGTGCCAGCAGCCCGAGGACAGGGAACTATGGCTACACCTTC.

The chain carries TRBV9 and TRBJ1-3; D not resolved. CDR3 length: 15 residues. The V gene's germline CDR1 is SGDLS and CDR2 YYNGEE. The germline V and J ends were trimmed by 3 bases and 0 bases, with 10 bases remaining between them. The CDR3 nucleotides read TGTGCCAGCAGCGCCATTGGAGACTCTGGAAACACCATATATTTT. It is translated as CASSAIGDSGNTIYF. The whole variable domain, filled in from reference TRBV9 and TRBJ1-3, reads DSGVTQTPKHLITATGQRVTLRCSPRSGDLSVYWYQQSLDQGLQFLIQYYNGEERAKGNILERFSAQQFPDLHSELNLSSLELGDSALYFCASSAIGDSGNTIYFGEGSWLTVV.

The V call is TRBV6-1, the J call TRBJ1-5; 11 positions match TRBD1. CDR3 length: 14 amino acids. The ends lost 7 bases at V and 7 bases at J; junction bases unmatched: 6. Germline V gene sequence: CDR1 MNHNS, CDR2 SASEGT. The chain's CDR3 is CASTLGQGGQPQHF. The CDR3 DNA sequence: TGTGCCAGCACCTTGGGACAGGGGGGACAGCCCCAGCATTTT.

The chain links TRBV19 to TRBJ2-3; tentative D call: TRBD1 (5 bases). Trimming pared 7 bases from V and 0 bases from J, leaving 8 bases between. Germline lookup yields CDR1 LNHDA and CDR2 SQIVND (reference sequence). The CDR3 is 13 amino acids. The CDR3: CASKGISTDTQYF. CDR3 bases: TGTGCCAGTAAGGGGATCAGCACAGATACGCAGTATTTT.

This chain connects TRBV5-1 to TRBJ2-2; maybe TRBD1 (6 bases). The CDR3 contains 13 residues. The germline V and J ends were trimmed by 7 bases and 4 bases, with 11 bases remaining between them. Germline V lookup: CDR1 SGHRS, CDR2 YFSETQ. CDR3 region: CASRDTTTGELFF. The CDR3 bases are TGCGCCAGCCGGGACACTACCACCGGGGAGCTGTTTTTT.

The CDR3: CASSTDRGNYGYTF. Here the CDR3 DNA reads TGTGCCAGCAGCACGGACAGGGGAAACTATGGCTACACCTTC. This chain links TRBV13 with TRBJ1-2; TRBD1 aligns across 9 bases. Germline assignment: CDR1 PRHDT and CDR2 FYEKMQ (reference sequence). The length of the CDR3 is 14 residues. With 5 bases clipped from V and 2 bases from J, the junction kept 3 bases outside the gene matches.

J is TRBJ2-7 and V is TRBV5-1; 8 positions match TRBD2. V lost 0 bases and J lost 0; bases outside the gene matches: 8. The CDR3 loop spans 17 amino acids. Looked up from germline, CDR1 is SGHRS and CDR2 is YFSETQ. The CDR3 DNA follows: TGCGCCAGCAGCTTGGCAGGGTCTGCGGGAGGCTCCTACGAGCAGTACTTC. This encodes CASSLAGSAGGSYEQYF.

This chain connects TRBV18 to TRBJ1-3; TRBD1 matches at 7 bases. CDR3 length: 13 amino acids. Per the germline V gene, CDR1 is KGHSH and CDR2 is LQKENI. Trimming removed 9 bases from V and 4 bases from J; junction bases left unmatched: 6. The CDR3: CARPGQLGNTIYF. CDR3 nucleotide sequence: TGTGCCAGACCGGGACAGTTAGGAAACACCATATATTTT.

The V gene is TRBV5-1, the J gene TRBJ1-3, with 7 bases lining up with TRBD1. The V gene end was trimmed by 0 bases and the J gene end by 3 bases; junction bases not matched to a gene: 6. CDR1 SGHRS and CDR2 YFSETQ come from the germline V gene. The length of the CDR3 is 16 residues. The CDR3 DNA reads as TGCGCCAGCAGCTTGGCCGGGACAGTTCGTGGAAACACCATATATTTT. It codes for CASSLAGTVRGNTIYF.

The chain uses TRBV30 and TRBJ2-7; 7 bases line up with TRBD2. V lost 0 bases and J lost 7; bases outside the gene matches: 6. Looked up from germline, CDR1 is GTSNPN and CDR2 is SVGIG (reference sequence). The length of the CDR3 is 13 residues. As DNA, the CDR3 is TGTGCCTGGAGTGTAGTGACTAGCTTAGAGCAGTACTTC. This sequence encodes CAWSVVTSLEQYF.

The V call is TRBV6-5, the J call TRBJ1-2; D gene unclear. CDR1 and CDR2 (germline): MNHEY, SVGAGI. Trimming cost V 0 bases and J 6 bases, with 8 bases left between them. This CDR3 comprises 13 residues. CDR3 DNA: TGTGCCAGCAGTTACTCACGCGGGGATGGCTACACCTTC. This gives the protein CASSYSRGDGYTF.

The genes are TRBV11-2 and TRBJ1-1; D is unclear. Germline V gene sequence: CDR1 SGHAT, CDR2 FQNNGV. This CDR3 has 15 amino acids. V was cut by 5 bases and J by 0 bases, with 13 bases left in between. CDR3 in amino acids: CASSPLTGMNTEAFF. DNA for the CDR3: TGTGCCAGCAGCCCGTTAACGGGAATGAACACTGAAGCTTTCTTT.

This rearrangement joins TRBV5-1 to TRBJ2-1, with 12 positions matching TRBD2. CDR1 is SGHRS and CDR2 is YFSETQ in the germline V gene. V was pared by 4 bases and J by 7 bases, with 6 bases of the junction left unmatched. CDR3 length equals 15 residues. CDR3 region: CASSRRTSGTNEQFF. DNA of the CDR3: TGCGCCAGCAGCCGACGGACTAGCGGGACAAATGAGCAGTTCTTC. Full variable domain (rest looked up from reference TRBV5-1 and TRBJ2-1): KAGVTQTPRYLIKTRGQQVTLSCSPISGHRSVSWYQQTPGQGLQFLFEYFSETQRNKGNFPGRFSGRQFSNSRSEMNVSTLELGDSALYLCASSRRTSGTNEQFFGPGTRLTVL.

This sequence joins TRBV18 and TRBJ1-2, with a tentative D call TRBD1 (6 bases). Trimming pared 3 bases from V and 8 bases from J, leaving 22 bases between. The germline V gene encodes CDR1 KGHSH and CDR2 LQKENI. This CDR3 is built from 16 residues. Here the CDR3 DNA reads TGTGCCAGCTCACCGCCCGGGACACCCCCTAGTTCGGGCTACACCTTC. Protein: CASSPPGTPPSSGYTF.

This clone appeared a few times. V is TRBV29-1 and J is TRBJ2-3; D remains unclear. The V end lost 4 bases, the J end lost 1 base, and 6 bases lay between the germline ends. The CDR3 is 12 residues long. The germline V gene encodes CDR1 SQVTM and CDR2 ANQGSEA. The CDR3 nucleotides read TGCAGCGTTGCCTTTGGCACAGATACGCAGTATTTT. The encoded protein is CSVAFGTDTQYF.

This clone was picked up a small number of times. The chain employs TRBV2 and TRBJ2-1, with D perhaps TRBD2 (5 bases). The CDR3 contains 12 residues. The V gene's germline CDR1 is SNHLY and CDR2 FYNNEI. V lost 3 bases and J 7 bases, leaving 7 bases between the germline ends. The CDR3 protein is CASSEPGNEQFF. The CDR3 DNA follows: TGTGCCAGCAGTGAGCCGGGGAATGAGCAGTTCTTC.

J is TRBJ1-6 and V is TRBV6-6; tentatively, D is TRBD1 (6 bases). V was pared by 8 bases and J by 7 bases, with 15 bases between. Germline loops: CDR1 MNHNY, CDR2 SVGAGI (reference sequence). CDR3 length: 14 amino acids. CDR3 sequence reads: CASSPSGGNSPLHF. The CDR3 DNA reads as TGTGCCAGCTCCCCTTCGGGGGGCAATTCACCCCTCCACTTT.

The chain is built from TRBV11-3 and TRBJ2-3; TRBD1 matches at 8 bases. This CDR3 is 15 amino acids long. The junction had 4 bases not matched to a gene; V was cut back by 1 base and J by 4 bases. Germline lookup yields CDR1 SGHNT and CDR2 YENEEA. The DNA of the CDR3 is TGTGCCAGCAGCTTAGGACAGGGGATGTCAGATACGCAGTATTTT. Its translation: CASSLGQGMSDTQYF. Based on the CDR3 plus reference TRBV11-3 and TRBJ2-3, the full variable domain is EAGVVQSPRYKIIEKKQPVAFWCNPISGHNTLYWYLQNLGQGPELLIRYENEEAVDDSQLPKDRFSAERLKGVDSTLKIQPAELGDSAVYLCASSLGQGMSDTQYFGPGTRLTVL.

This chain links TRBV10-1 with TRBJ2-1, with 9 bases lining up with TRBD2. This CDR3 has 14 residues. J gave up 10 bases and V 0 bases, and 4 bases lay outside the gene matches. Looked up from germline, CDR1 is WNHNN and CDR2 is SYGVQD (reference sequence). This chain's CDR3 is CASSESTLAGEQFF. CDR3 sequence (DNA): TGCGCCAGCAGTGAGTCGACCCTAGCGGGGGAGCAGTTCTTC.